This T cell receptor beta chain emerged from a study of long-term antiretroviral therapy in people with HIV. Sequencing used immunoSEQ v3.0 at survey level. The table came from immunoSEQ multiplex PCR; TCRdb's copy has only in-frame clones and leaves some out. The repertoire holds tens of thousands of clones, with roughly 80% as singletons. V lost 0 bases to trimming and J lost 0 bases, with 6 bases between them. This CDR3 is built from 15 residues. In germline, CDR1 is KGHSH, CDR2 LQKENI. Sequencing used unsorted PBMCs, obtained 0.2 years after starting antiretroviral therapy. J is TRBJ1-3 and V is TRBV18, with D unresolved. This TCR was recovered from a young woman with HIV. The CDR3 DNA follows: TGTGCCAGCTCACCACCGCAGAACTCTGGAAACACCATATATTTT. It translates to CASSPPQNSGNTIYF.